The 28 T cell receptor beta chains reported below all come from one sample, sequenced in a study of regulatory T cells in long-lasting Graves disease. The time point here: newly diagnosed GD, antithyroid drugs for less than 3 months. Extracted RNA from PBMCs served as the source of the TCR library. The authors built TCR beta libraries using iRepertoire HTBI primers and Arm-PCR of CDR3 regions. TCRdb ran MiXCR on the multiplex PCR reads and lists one entry per CDR3 protein. The table shows 400,000 to 500,000 distinct CDR3 sequences, with about a sixth occurring only once. These data also featured in a second study, about T cells in Graves' hyperthyroidism and ophthalmopathy.

Source: peripheral blood mononuclear cells (PBMCs), taken at new diagnosis, from a patient treated with antithyroid drugs. The receptors here all came from a woman younger than 30 with Graves disease.

This clonotype was seen repeatedly, ten times or more. The V and J genes are TRBV2 and TRBJ1-1, with D hard to call. The germline V gene encodes CDR1 SNHLY and CDR2 FYNNEI. This CDR3 spans 13 amino acids. V was clipped by 7 bases and J by 7 bases, with 16 bases between them. The CDR3 DNA reads as TGTGCCAGCAACAGAAAATCTCCCCTTGAAGCTTTCTTT. Translation gives CASNRKSPLEAFF.

This clonotype was observed many times. The chain carries TRBV12-3 or TRBV12-4 and TRBJ2-1; 8 bases map to TRBD1. The CDR3 loop spans 15 amino acids. V gave up 5 bases and J gave up 6 bases; unmatched junction bases: 9. CDR3 coding DNA: TGTGCCAGCAGTAAGGACAGGGAGTTACGCAATGAGCAGTTCTTC. This gives the protein CASSKDRELRNEQFF.

For this clonotype: One base away lies a much larger clone, so this may be a sequencing read error. Because it lacks the conserved phenylalanine or tryptophan at the end, this CDR3 is likely a read error. The V and J genes are TRBV6-1 and TRBJ1-5; D is possibly TRBD1 (5 bases). The CDR3 loop spans 13 amino acids. Germline V gene sequence: CDR1 MNHNS, CDR2 SASEGT. With 5 bases removed from V and 3 bases from J, the gap between germline ends came to 8 bases. DNA of the CDR3: TGTGCCAGCAGTCAGGGTTACAATCAGCCCCAGCATCTT. This sequence encodes CASSQGYNQPQHL.

The chain carries TRBV6-2 or TRBV6-3 and TRBJ1-5; 10 nucleotides align to TRBD1. From germline, CDR1 is MNHEY and CDR2 SVGEGT. The CDR3 length is 19 residues. Trimming took 6 bases from V and 1 from J; bases not matched to a gene: 15. DNA of the CDR3: TGTGCCAGCAGCACATTTGGGACAGGGGTCCTCGGGAGCAATCAGCCCCAGCATTTT. Protein product: CASSTFGTGVLGSNQPQHF.

This clonotype was recorded many times. J is TRBJ1-5 and V is TRBV2; 7 bases are shared with TRBD1. The germline V gene encodes CDR1 SNHLY and CDR2 FYNNEI. CDR3 size: 14 residues. V shed 6 bases, J shed 6 bases, and the junction held 8 bases outside the gene matches. In DNA, the CDR3 is TGTGCCAGCAGCACGACAGGGTACAGTCAGCCCCAGCATTTT. Translating gives CASSTTGYSQPQHF.

This clonotype has ten or more counts. This rearrangement joins TRBV20-1 to TRBJ2-3; the D call may be TRBD1 or TRBD2 (5 bases each). CDR3 length: 16 residues. V was shortened by 5 bases and J by 1 base, with 19 bases between the two germline ends. Germline CDR1 DFQATT, CDR2 SNEGSKA (reference sequence). The CDR3 region has the DNA TGCAGTGCTCAAATTCTCAGGGAGTGGGGCACAGATACGCAGTATTTT. Translation gives CSAQILREWGTDTQYF.

Ten or more counts support this clonotype. The junction departs from germline at one end; a sequencing error may be responsible. The V call is TRBV6-1, the J call TRBJ1-2, with D hard to call. The CDR3 spans 13 residues. Germline assignment: CDR1 MNHNS and CDR2 SASEGT. The CDR3, as DNA: TGTGCCAGCAGGGAAGAGTTAAACTATGGCTACACCTTC. Its protein product is CASREELNYGYTF.

This clonotype was counted at least ten times. The chain is built from TRBV5-1 and TRBJ2-3; TRBD1 aligns across 8 bases. Germline V CDR1 and CDR2: SGHRS, YFSETQ. The CDR3 consists of 15 residues. The junction had 6 bases not matched to a gene; V was cut back by 3 bases and J by 3 bases. The CDR3 nucleotides read TGCGCCAGCAGCTCTCGGACAGGGTTTACAGATACGCAGTATTTT. It specifies CASSSRTGFTDTQYF.

The gene calls are TRBV28 and TRBJ1-6; D is unclear. There are 16 residues in the CDR3. Per the germline V gene, CDR1 is MDHEN and CDR2 is SYDVKM. V lost 4 bases and J 4 bases, leaving 14 bases between the germline ends. In DNA, the CDR3 is TGTGCCAGCAGTTCTATGGACGGAACATATAATTCACCCCTCCACTTT. This translates into CASSSMDGTYNSPLHF.

This clonotype was recorded at least ten times. V gene TRBV11-2 combines with J gene TRBJ2-7; 8 bases match TRBD2. The CDR3 loop spans 13 amino acids. Trimming removed 5 bases from V and 11 bases from J; junction bases left unmatched: 11. Germline CDR1 and CDR2: SGHAT and FQNNGV. The CDR3 nucleotides are TGTGCCAGCAGCCTTAGCGGGATCTCTGAGGAGTACTTC. Protein sequence: CASSLSGISEEYF.

A note on this clonotype: A far bigger clonotype differs at one base, so this is likely a read error. V usage is TRBV25-1 and J usage is TRBJ2-1; D is perhaps TRBD2 (5 bases). With 7 bases removed from V and 3 bases from J, the gap between germline ends came to 7 bases. This CDR3 region has 12 residues. The V gene's germline CDR1 is MGHDK and CDR2 SYGVNS. CDR3 nucleotides: TGTGCCAGCACCCGGGACTACAATGAGCAGTTCTTC. Translating gives CASTRDYNEQFF.

Worth noting for this clonotype: A much larger clone lies one base from this, so it may be a read error. The chain uses TRBV6-5 and TRBJ2-3; D is ambiguous. The CDR3 consists of 15 residues. CDR1 and CDR2 (germline): MNHEY, SVGAGI. The CDR3 DNA sequence: TGTGTCAGCAGTTACTCGACGCTCAGCACAGATACGCAGTATTTT. Translation: CVSSYSTLSTDTQYF.

This clonotype has only a few counts. V is TRBV28 and J is TRBJ2-1; 13 bases are a match to TRBD2. The CDR3 extends over 13 amino acids. The trim removed 5 bases at V and 12 bases at J, leaving 4 bases unmatched. Germline-derived CDR1 and CDR2 are MDHEN and SYDVKM. The CDR3 DNA reads TGTGCCAGCAGTATAGGGACTAGCGGGATGCAGTTCTTC. Amino acids: CASSIGTSGMQFF.

The chain carries TRBV2 and TRBJ2-6; 8 nucleotides line up with TRBD1. This CDR3 is built from 17 residues. Germline V lookup: CDR1 SNHLY, CDR2 FYNNEI. V lost 6 bases, J lost 2 bases, and 9 bases stayed unmatched. The CDR3: CASRLTSGGAGANVLTF. As DNA, the CDR3 is TGTGCCAGCAGATTGACTTCAGGGGGCGCTGGGGCCAACGTCCTGACTTTC.

This clonotype was seen only a few times. No conserved phenylalanine or tryptophan is present at the end of the CDR3, so a read error is the likely explanation. The DNA is left out, because the CDR3 cannot be placed on it with certainty; the CDR3 is given as TCRdb lists it. The rearrangement uses TRBV5-1 and TRBJ2-3; the DNA was not used to check the table's D call, TRBD2. The CDR3 totals 15 residues, both ends included. CDR1 and CDR2 (germline): SGHRS, YFSETQ. The CDR3 spells CASSSDTASTYEQYL.

The chain employs TRBV30 and TRBJ2-3; 10 bases are shared with TRBD2. Trimming took 5 bases from V and 4 from J; bases not matched to a gene: 21. Germline CDR1 reads GTSNPN; CDR2 reads SVGIG (reference sequence). The CDR3 runs 19 residues. Written as DNA, the CDR3 is TGTGCCTGGTGGGGACCCCTACCCCGGGCTAGCGGGAGAGCAGATACGCAGTATTTT. It is translated as CAWWGPLPRASGRADTQYF.

This clonotype appeared a few times. The chain combines TRBV24-1 with TRBJ2-1, with D hard to call. V gave up 4 bases and J gave up 0 bases, with 12 bases separating them. Germline V lookup: CDR1 KGHDR, CDR2 SFDVKD. The CDR3 runs 16 residues. CDR3 in DNA: TGTGCCACCAGTGACTATCGCAGAAGCTCCTACAATGAGCAGTTCTTC. Protein product: CATSDYRRSSYNEQFF.

The chain has TRBV24-1 and TRBJ2-3, with TRBD2 matching 8 bases. This CDR3 is built from 12 residues. V trimming: 4 bases; J trimming: 14 bases; junction bases outside the gene matches: 7. Looked up from germline, CDR1 is KGHDR and CDR2 is SFDVKD. CDR3 in amino acids: CATSESAGTRYF. CDR3 coding DNA: TGTGCCACCAGTGAATCCGCCGGGACTAGGTATTTT.

Concerning this clonotype: Compared with germline, one end of the junction differs, possibly owing to a read error. The rearrangement joins TRBV7-8 to TRBJ2-3; 9 nucleotides match TRBD2. The length of the CDR3 is 15 residues. Germline V gene sequence: CDR1 SGHVS, CDR2 FQNEAQ. The CDR3 coding sequence is TGTGTCAGCAGCTTAGCGGGGGCACAGAGGGATACGCAGTATTTT. This encodes CVSSLAGAQRDTQYF.

V is TRBV7-9 and J is TRBJ1-1; D unresolved. Deletions cut 2 bases from V and 6 bases from J, with 10 bases between. CDR3 length equals 13 residues. Germline V gene sequence: CDR1 SEHNR, CDR2 FQNEAQ (reference sequence). CDR3 coding DNA: TGTGCCAGCAGCTTACCGGGTGGCGCTGAAGCTTTCTTT. Translation: CASSLPGGAEAFF.

This clonotype was seen many times. CDR3 protein: CASSFAGREIFF. CDR3 bases: TGTGCCAGCAGTTTTGCAGGTCGGGAGATATTCTTC. This chain links TRBV28 with TRBJ2-1; TRBD2 might be the D (6 bases). The CDR3 contains 12 residues. V was cut by 3 bases and J by 16 bases, with 16 bases left in between. CDR1 is MDHEN, CDR2 SYDVKM, per germline.

This clonotype was counted many times. The chain has TRBV28 and TRBJ2-1; no clear D. Trimming removed 2 bases at V and 4 bases at J, with 9 bases between. The CDR3 sequence is 14 residues long. Germline assignment: CDR1 MDHEN and CDR2 SYDVKM. The CDR3: CASSLARYYNEQFF. The CDR3 DNA follows: TGTGCCAGCAGTTTAGCTAGGTATTACAATGAGCAGTTCTTC.

This clonotype was seen ten or more times. J is TRBJ2-4 and V is TRBV7-2; TRBD1 matches at 7 bases. Germline-derived CDR1 and CDR2 are SGHTA and FQGNSA. The CDR3 sequence is 16 residues long. After removal of 4 bases from V and 1 base from J, the junction contained 7 bases not matched to a gene. Here the CDR3 reads CASSSTGPIAKNIQYF. CDR3 nucleotide sequence: TGTGCCAGCAGCTCGACAGGGCCTATCGCCAAAAACATTCAGTACTTC.

The chain employs TRBV4-3 and TRBJ2-7, with 8 nucleotides matching TRBD1. The V gene end was trimmed by 0 bases and the J gene end by 3 bases; junction bases not matched to a gene: 4. Germline V CDR1 and CDR2: LGHNA, YSLEER. The length of the CDR3 is 15 residues. CDR3 coding DNA: TGCGCCAGCAGCCAAGATCCCACAGGGGGCTACGAGCAGTACTTC. Protein sequence: CASSQDPTGGYEQYF.

There are a few counts of this clonotype. The CDR3 nucleotides are TGTGCCATCAGTGAGGGACAGACAGCTTTCTTT. As protein: CAISEGQTAFF. The genes are TRBV10-3 and TRBJ1-1; TRBD1 is a possible D gene (6 bases). V lost 2 bases, J lost 10 bases, and 8 bases lay in between. CDR1 is ENHRY, CDR2 SYGVKD, per germline. This CDR3 region has 11 residues.

V is TRBV19 and J is TRBJ1-5; TRBD1 matches 12 bases. The CDR3 spans 16 residues. Per germline, CDR1 LNHDA and CDR2 SQIVND (reference sequence). V dropped 3 bases and J dropped 10; count of bases not matched to a gene: 10. CDR3 nucleotide sequence: TGTGCCAGTAGTATCTTCGGGACAGGGGGCGAGGGCCCCCAGCATTTT. This sequence encodes CASSIFGTGGEGPQHF.

The V and J genes are TRBV10-3 and TRBJ2-6; D possibly matches TRBD1 or TRBD2 (5 bases each). V lost 0 bases, J lost 1 base, and 7 bases lay in between. CDR1 ENHRY and CDR2 SYGVKD come from the germline V gene. This CDR3 has 16 residues. CDR3 residues: CAISESWGSGANVLTF. CDR3 nucleotide sequence: TGTGCCATCAGTGAGTCATGGGGGTCTGGGGCCAACGTCCTGACTTTC.

This clonotype occurred a few times. The rearrangement joins TRBV19 to TRBJ1-4; TRBD1 might be the D (6 bases). CDR1 is LNHDA and CDR2 is SQIVND in the germline V gene (reference sequence). This CDR3 is 15 amino acids long. The V end lost 9 bases, the J end lost 5 bases, and 19 bases lay between the germline ends. CDR3 nucleotide sequence: TGTGCCAGCGCCAACCCAGGACAGAAAAATGAAAAACTGTTTTTT. Translating gives CASANPGQKNEKLFF.